A selection of T cell receptor beta chains follows, all from one sample in a study of CD8+ T cells in alopecia areata. Here immunoSEQ multiplex PCR was the method, and the copy in TCRdb shows in-frame clones only, minus some. The sample carries approximately 6,900 clones, around two thirds recorded once. Source: skin, taken at week 4, from a patient treated with tofacitinib. The receptors originated from a human donor with alopecia areata. Each CDR3 is given with its conserved first and last residue. D genes are given only for firm matches. A row's size may be missing; if present it is once, few, many or a size class.

TGCGCCAGCCGGATGCGTAGACAGGGGCTTTCTTTCTTT | CASRMRRQGLSFF | TRBV23-1 | TRBD1 | TRBJ1-1 | NA
TGTGCCAGCAACCCTTTGGCCTCCTACGAGCAGTACTTC | CASNPLASYEQYF | TRBV7-9 | NA | TRBJ2-7 | NA
TGTGCCATCGGTACCAAAGCAATCAACTATGGCTACACCTTC | CAIGTKAINYGYTF | TRBV7-9 | NA | TRBJ1-2 | few
TGCAGCGTTGGGGCTAGCACTTACGAGCAGTACTTC | CSVGASTYEQYF | TRBV29-1 | NA | TRBJ2-7 | NA
TGTGCCAGCAGCCGGTACGCGACAGATACTTCCTACGAGCAGTACTTC | CASSRYATDTSYEQYF | TRBV4-2 | NA | TRBJ2-7 | few
TGTGCCAGCAGTGAGTTGTTTTTGGAGCAGTACTTC | CASSELFLEQYF | TRBV2 | NA | TRBJ2-7 | NA
TGCGCCAGCAGCTTCAGGGGCGGCGAAGAGACCCAGTACTTC | CASSFRGGEETQYF | TRBV5-1 | NA | TRBJ2-5 | NA
TGTGCCAGCAGCTTAGATCCCCTGGACAGGCGCTACGAGCAGTACTTC | CASSLDPLDRRYEQYF | TRBV11-2 | TRBD1 | TRBJ2-7 | NA
TGTGCCAGCAGCCCCGGGGACGCTCGACAGACCCAGTACTTC | CASSPGDARQTQYF | TRBV7-9 | NA | TRBJ2-5 | NA
TGTGCCAGCAGCGCCGGGGACACCCCCTACGAGCAGTACTTC | CASSAGDTPYEQYF | TRBV9 | NA | TRBJ2-7 | few
TGTGCCAGCAGCGTGGACCCCAAGGACAACATTCAGTACTTC | CASSVDPKDNIQYF | TRBV9 | NA | TRBJ2-4 | few
TGCGCCAGCAGCCCCGGACAGGGGGATTCACCCCTCCACTTT | CASSPGQGDSPLHF | TRBV5-1 | TRBD1 | TRBJ1-6 | NA
TGTGCCAGCTCACCGCAGGGAACGGGGTCGAATCAGCCCCAGCATTTT | CASSPQGTGSNQPQHF | TRBV18 | NA | TRBJ1-5 | few
TGTGCCTGGAGTGGGACAGTGGACGAGCAGTACTTC | CAWSGTVDEQYF | TRBV30 | NA | TRBJ2-7 | few
TGTGCCAGCAGCGTAGCAAGAGTAGAGACAGATACGCAGTATTTT | CASSVARVETDTQYF | TRBV9 | NA | TRBJ2-3 | NA
TGTGCCGGCAGCTTAATGACGGATACGCAGTATTTT | CAGSLMTDTQYF | TRBV11-2 | NA | TRBJ2-3 | NA
TGTGCCATCAGTGACACGTCCGGCGAGCAGTTCTTC | CAISDTSGEQFF | TRBV10-3 | NA | TRBJ2-1 | once
TGCAGCGTCACAGGGGGGACATTCCAGAACACTGAAGCTTTCTTT | CSVTGGTFQNTEAFF | TRBV29-1 | TRBD1 | TRBJ1-1 | NA
TGTGCCAGCAGAAAACTCCACGAATACAATCAGCCCCAGCATTTT | CASRKLHEYNQPQHF | TRBV28 | NA | TRBJ1-5 | NA
TGTGCCAGCAGCCTGATCGGACAGGTCGAGCAGTACTTC | CASSLIGQVEQYF | TRBV5-6 | TRBD1 | TRBJ2-7 | NA
TGTGCCAGCAGCCCCGGCCGGACTAGCGGTTCCACAGATACGCAGTATTTT | CASSPGRTSGSTDTQYF | TRBV11-2 | TRBD2 | TRBJ2-3 | NA
TGTGCCAGCAGTCTAGCGGGAGTGTACGAGCAGTACTTC | CASSLAGVYEQYF | TRBV6-5 | TRBD2 | TRBJ2-7 | NA
TGTGCCAGCAGTAAGGCAGGGACGGTAGGTGGCTATGGCTACACCTTC | CASSKAGTVGGYGYTF | TRBV27 | NA | TRBJ1-2 | few
TGTGCCAGCACCGCGTCCGGGACTAGCGCCACCGGGGAGCTGTTTTTT | CASTASGTSATGELFF | TRBV5-8 | TRBD2 | TRBJ2-2 | NA
TGTGCCAGCAGCCCCGGCCTAAGGGAGGCCGAGCAGTACTTC | CASSPGLREAEQYF | TRBV11-2 | NA | TRBJ2-7 | NA
TGTGCCAGTAGTCGAGTATGGTGGGACAGGGGGCGCGATGACTATGGCTACACCTTC | CASSRVWWDRGRDDYGYTF | TRBV19 | TRBD1 | TRBJ1-2 | NA
TGTGCCAGCAGTTACATCAAAGGGGTAATCGGGGAGCTGTTTTTT | CASSYIKGVIGELFF | TRBV6-5 | NA | TRBJ2-2 | few
TGTGCCAGCAGCTTATCGTGGAACACCGGGGAGCTGTTTTTT | CASSLSWNTGELFF | TRBV7-2 | NA | TRBJ2-2 | NA
TGCGCCAGCAGCTTGGAAGGGGGCACTGAAGCTTTCTTT | CASSLEGGTEAFF | TRBV5-1 | NA | TRBJ1-1 | NA
TGTGCCAGCAGCGCCACAGGGTTGAGGGGCGAGCAGTACTTC | CASSATGLRGEQYF | TRBV7-9 | NA | TRBJ2-7 | NA
TGTGCCAGCAGCCTACTGAACACCGGGGAGCTGTTTTTT | CASSLLNTGELFF | TRBV7-9 | NA | TRBJ2-2 | NA
TGTGCCAGCAGCTACAGGGGCGCACCTAACTATGGCTACACCTTC | CASSYRGAPNYGYTF | TRBV6-1 | TRBD1 | TRBJ1-2 | NA
TGTGCCAGCAGCCCCACGACGACCTACGAGCAGTACTTC | CASSPTTTYEQYF | TRBV9 | NA | TRBJ2-7 | few
TGTGCCAGCAGCGTAGAGGGGGGCGCGTACACCGGGGAGCTGTTTTTT | CASSVEGGAYTGELFF | TRBV9 | NA | TRBJ2-2 | NA
TGTGCCAGCAGCCAAGATGCCTACGAGCAGTACTTC | CASSQDAYEQYF | TRBV14 | NA | TRBJ2-7 | NA
TGTGCCAGCAGCGAACAGGGGAAAAAAGGCTACGAGCAGTACTTC | CASSEQGKKGYEQYF | TRBV5-6 | TRBD1 | TRBJ2-7 | NA
TGCAGCGTTGAGGGGTTTTGGGATATGACCCAGTACTTC | CSVEGFWDMTQYF | TRBV29-1 | NA | TRBJ2-5 | NA
TGCGCCAGCAGCCAAGATCCCGGCGGTCTGAGGCCCCAGCATTTT | CASSQDPGGLRPQHF | TRBV4-3 | NA | TRBJ1-5 | few
TGTGCCAGTAGGTGGGCCGCTGGGGCCTACGAGCAGTACTTC | CASRWAAGAYEQYF | TRBV19 | NA | TRBJ2-7 | NA
TGTGCCAGCAGCCCCGGGACAGGGGTGTACGAGCAGTACTTC | CASSPGTGVYEQYF | TRBV7-9 | TRBD1 | TRBJ2-7 | NA
TGTGCCAGCAGCTTATTACGGGTGGGGACCGGGGAGCTGTTTTTT | CASSLLRVGTGELFF | TRBV7-3 | NA | TRBJ2-2 | few
TGCGCCAGCAGCCGTACTAGCGGCCACACAGATACGCAGTATTTT | CASSRTSGHTDTQYF | TRBV5-1 | TRBD2 | TRBJ2-3 | few
TGTGCCAGCAGCTTAGGAGAACAGTCTGCGGAAGCTTTCTTT | CASSLGEQSAEAFF | TRBV7-9 | NA | TRBJ1-1 | NA
TGCGCCAGCAGCCCAGACCGGGACAGCCTCAATCAGCCCCAGCATTTT | CASSPDRDSLNQPQHF | TRBV4-1 | TRBD1 | TRBJ1-5 | NA
TGTGCCATCTGGGGAGGGGACGGCCATGGCTACACCTTC | CAIWGGDGHGYTF | TRBV10-3 | NA | TRBJ1-2 | NA
TGTGCCTGGAGTGTAGTGGCGGGCTCCTACAATGAGCAGTTCTTC | CAWSVVAGSYNEQFF | TRBV30 | NA | TRBJ2-1 | NA
TGTGCCAGCAGGGGAGGACAGGGGGCGACCTATGGCTACACCTTC | CASRGGQGATYGYTF | TRBV6-5 | TRBD1 | TRBJ1-2 | NA
TGTGCCAGCTCACCAACAGGGGAGAAATACATTCAGTACTTC | CASSPTGEKYIQYF | TRBV18 | TRBD1 | TRBJ2-4 | few
TGTGCCACCAATAGGGAAATGGCGGCGGGGACCCAGTACTTC | CATNREMAAGTQYF | TRBV18 | NA | TRBJ2-5 | few
TGCGCCAGCAGCTGGCAGTACAATGAGCAGTTCTTC | CASSWQYNEQFF | TRBV5-1 | NA | TRBJ2-1 | once
TGTGCCAGCAGCCGTCGGACTAGCGGAACGTACGAGCAGTACTTC | CASSRRTSGTYEQYF | TRBV28 | TRBD2 | TRBJ2-7 | NA
TGCGCCAGCCACAGGTCGCCAGAGAGCACAGATACGCAGTATTTT | CASHRSPESTDTQYF | TRBV5-1 | NA | TRBJ2-3 | NA
TGTGCCAGCAGTCCAGGGCCCTCTTACAATGAGCAGTTCTTC | CASSPGPSYNEQFF | TRBV6-5 | NA | TRBJ2-1 | NA
TGTGCCAGCAGCCAATCACCCGCCGGACTAGCGGGAGTGGGAAACATTCAGTACTTC | CASSQSPAGLAGVGNIQYF | TRBV14 | TRBD2 | TRBJ2-4 | NA
TGTGCCAGCAGCTCTAATAGCGGACCAACTAATGAAAAACTGTTTTTT | CASSSNSGPTNEKLFF | TRBV7-9 | NA | TRBJ1-4 | NA
TGTGCCAGCAGCCAAGATAGTAGGGGCTGGACAGATACGCAGTATTTT | CASSQDSRGWTDTQYF | TRBV14 | NA | TRBJ2-3 | NA
TGTGCCACCAGCAGAGGACTAGCATATTACAATGAGCAGTTCTTC | CATSRGLAYYNEQFF | TRBV15 | TRBD2 | TRBJ2-1 | NA